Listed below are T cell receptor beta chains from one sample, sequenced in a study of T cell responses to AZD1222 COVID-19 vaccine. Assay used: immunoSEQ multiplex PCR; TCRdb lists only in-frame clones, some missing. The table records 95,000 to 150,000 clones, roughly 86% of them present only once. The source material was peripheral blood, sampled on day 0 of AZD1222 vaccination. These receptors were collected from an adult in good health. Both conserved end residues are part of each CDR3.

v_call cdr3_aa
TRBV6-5 CASTRQGAGQPQHF
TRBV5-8 CASTIYGYTF
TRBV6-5 CASREREGHNEQYF
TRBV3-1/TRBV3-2 CASSREAWGLRDNYGYTF
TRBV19 CASSMPGSSGNTIYF
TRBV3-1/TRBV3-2 CASSPARVGGYTF
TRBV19 CASTVEDRDTEAFF
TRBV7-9 CASSPPFGELFF
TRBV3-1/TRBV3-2 CASSQAPIAMSAETQYF
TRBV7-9 CASSSGQGNEKLFF
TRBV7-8 CASSAIKGGLGTGATYEQYF
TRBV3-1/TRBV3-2 CASSQGPRVETQYF
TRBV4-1 CASSQGLAANNEQFF
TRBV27 CASSQGQPTNYGYTF
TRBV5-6 CASSPRTRNAYGYTF
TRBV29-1 CSVGWGANEKLFF
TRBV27 CAHRSEGAFF
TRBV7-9 CASSPKGGAGQPQHF
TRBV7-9 CASSLDTDTQYF
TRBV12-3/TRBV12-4 CASTLEGQSTQYF
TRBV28 CASSLGDPNYGYTF
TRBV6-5 CASSYGAGGPHGYTF
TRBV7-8 CASSLPSGSYNEQFF
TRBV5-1 CASSSQGGDTQYF
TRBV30 CAWSATGPYEQYF
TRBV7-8 CASSLSSGVSAYEQYF
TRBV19 CASMEEHWTEAFF
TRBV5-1 CASSFVQGGTSEGYTF